These 18 T cell receptor beta chains came from one sample sequenced in a study of cytomegalovirus exposure and HLA in healthy donors. TCRdb's copy holds only in-frame clones and misses some; the assay was immunoSEQ multiplex PCR. The repertoire holds 260,000 or so clones, with 90% as singletons. The sequencing input was PBMCs. The receptor set was obtained from a woman in her 30s in good health and CMV-seronegative.

The genes are TRBV11-2 and TRBJ2-1; TRBD2 aligns across 9 bases. Germline trimming cut 5 bases from V and 8 bases from J; bases unmatched to any gene: 10. The CDR3 sequence is 15 residues long. The germline gives CDR1 SGHAT, CDR2 FQNNGV. The CDR3 sequence: CASSRSGRGIDEQFF. CDR3 nucleotide sequence: TGTGCCAGCAGCCGTAGCGGGAGAGGAATCGATGAGCAGTTCTTC.

The V gene is TRBV11-2, the J gene TRBJ2-3; 8 nucleotides agree with TRBD1. From germline, CDR1 is SGHAT and CDR2 FQNNGV. The CDR3 contains 15 residues. V lost 5 bases to trimming and J lost 0 bases; unmatched junction nucleotides: 4. The CDR3 here is CASSGQGPSTDTQYF. DNA for the CDR3: TGTGCCAGCAGCGGACAGGGACCTAGCACAGATACGCAGTATTTT.

The rearrangement links TRBV28 to TRBJ1-3, with TRBD1 identical over 7 bases. Germline CDR1 MDHEN, CDR2 SYDVKM. CDR3 length: 18 residues. V lost 1 base, J lost 0 bases, and 9 bases stayed unmatched. CDR3 sequence reads: CASSLLRQGVISGNTIYF. Written as DNA, the CDR3 is TGTGCCAGCAGTTTATTGAGACAGGGAGTGATCTCTGGAAACACCATATATTTT.

With regard to this clone: Different DNA sequences within this sample yield the same CDR3. This chain joins TRBV30 and TRBJ2-7; 8 bases map to TRBD1. Germline CDR1 GTSNPN, CDR2 SVGIG (reference sequence). V gave up 0 bases and J gave up 7 bases; unmatched junction bases: 5. The CDR3 length is 13 residues. The CDR3: CAWSVGQGFEQYF. As DNA, the CDR3 is TGTGCCTGGAGTGTAGGACAGGGCTTTGAGCAGTACTTC.

The V and J genes are TRBV29-1 and TRBJ2-1, with no clear D. V lost 5 bases, J lost 11 bases, and 13 bases lay in between. Germline-derived CDR1 and CDR2 are SQVTM and ANQGSEA. The CDR3 sequence is 11 residues long. The CDR3 spells CSVLPGRKQFF. The CDR3 region has the DNA TGCAGCGTTCTTCCCGGCCGAAAGCAGTTCTTC.

This chain uses TRBV5-1 with TRBJ2-3; TRBD1 is a possible D gene (6 bases). V was clipped by 5 bases and J by 0 bases, with 10 bases between them. This CDR3 is built from 14 residues. Germline V CDR1 and CDR2: SGHRS, YFSETQ. For the CDR3, the DNA is TGCGCCAGCAGGGACAGCCCAAGCACAGATACGCAGTATTTT. It translates to CASRDSPSTDTQYF.

This clone was counted once. J is TRBJ2-3 and V is TRBV4-1; 7 bases are shared with TRBD1. CDR1 and CDR2 (germline): MGHRA, YSYEKL. The ends lost 6 bases at V and 3 bases at J; junction bases unmatched: 9. The CDR3 runs to 15 residues. The CDR3 DNA reads TGCGCCAGCAGTGAGCGACAGGGCGTTACAGATACGCAGTATTTT. Residues: CASSERQGVTDTQYF.

The chain employs TRBV9 and TRBJ2-7; the D call may be TRBD1 or TRBD2 (5 bases each). CDR3 size: 13 residues. Germline CDR1 and CDR2: SGDLS and YYNGEE. The ends were cut back, 4 bases at V and 0 bases at J, with 8 bases in the middle. The CDR3 coding sequence is TGTGCCAGCAGCAGGGACCACTCCTACGAGCAGTACTTC. Translation gives CASSRDHSYEQYF.

This clone was detected a few times. The chain has TRBV27 and TRBJ2-7, with 7 bases fitting TRBD2. After removal of 1 base from V and 2 bases from J, the junction contained 2 bases not matched to a gene. The CDR3 runs to 14 residues. CDR1 is MNHEY, CDR2 SMNVEV, per germline (reference sequence). The CDR3 region has the DNA TGTGCCAGCAGTTTATTGGCGGGAGCCTACGAGCAGTACTTC. Encoded protein: CASSLLAGAYEQYF.

The chain is built from TRBV5-4 and TRBJ1-1; D remains ambiguous. The germline gives CDR1 SGHNT, CDR2 YYREEE (reference sequence). V shed 4 bases and J shed 2 bases, with 18 bases lying between them. The length of the CDR3 is 16 residues. The CDR3 DNA reads TGTGCCAGCAGCCCACCTCGTGTTGGGGTTAACACTGAAGCTTTCTTT. Amino acids: CASSPPRVGVNTEAFF.

The chain couples TRBV9 to TRBJ2-3; 8 bases line up with TRBD1. The CDR3 has 15 residues. Germline CDR1 reads SGDLS; CDR2 reads YYNGEE. V lost 0 bases and J lost 1; bases outside the gene matches: 1. The CDR3 is CASSVGTGRTDTQYF. CDR3 nucleotide sequence: TGTGCCAGCAGCGTAGGGACAGGGCGCACAGATACGCAGTATTTT.

V gene TRBV28 combines with J gene TRBJ1-1; D is perhaps TRBD1 (5 bases). The germline V gene has CDR1 MDHEN and CDR2 SYDVKM. There are 12 residues in the CDR3. V gave up 8 bases and J gave up 7 bases, with 14 bases separating them. CDR3: CASGSGRYEAFF. CDR3 nucleotide sequence: TGTGCCAGCGGCTCGGGACGGTATGAAGCTTTCTTT.

The chain joins TRBV10-1 to TRBJ2-2, with D perhaps matching TRBD2 (5 bases). V gave up 3 bases and J gave up 4 bases, with 18 bases separating them. Germline V gives CDR1 WNHNN, CDR2 SYGVQD (reference sequence). This CDR3 has 17 residues. CDR3 sequence: CASSDTPEGLGTGELFF. The CDR3 DNA follows: TGCGCCAGCAGTGACACCCCTGAGGGCCTCGGCACCGGGGAGCTGTTTTTT.

This CDR3 is CASSIGQTGGLVGTQYF. The CDR3 coding sequence is TGTGCCAGTAGTATAGGACAGACAGGGGGCTTAGTCGGGACCCAGTACTTC. The chain recombines TRBV19 with TRBJ2-5, with 10 bases that match TRBD1. The CDR3 spans 17 residues. The germline V gene encodes CDR1 LNHDA and CDR2 SQIVND (reference sequence). V lost 1 base, J lost 7 bases, and 12 bases stayed unmatched.

Worth noting for this clone: The junction and the germline gene differ at one end; a read error may be behind it. This chain connects TRBV7-2 to TRBJ1-2, with 9 bases fitting TRBD1. This CDR3 is 17 amino acids long. CDR1 and CDR2 from the germline V gene are SGHTA and FQGNSA. The CDR3 DNA reads as TGTGCCAGTAGCTTCATAGAACACAGGGGGCCCTTCTATGGCTACACCTTC. Translating it yields CASSFIEHRGPFYGYTF. The whole variable domain, filled in from reference TRBV7-2 and TRBJ1-2, reads GAGVSQSPSNKVTEKGKDVELRCDPISGHTALYWYRQSLGQGLEFLIYFQGNSAPDKSGLPSDRFSAERTGGSVSTLTIQRTQQEDSAVYLCASSFIEHRGPFYGYTFGSGTRLTVV.

V and J are TRBV6-1 and TRBJ2-2, with a weak D call TRBD2 (7 bases). Trimming removed 6 bases at V and 6 bases at J, with 14 bases between. Germline V lookup: CDR1 MNHNS, CDR2 SASEGT. The length of the CDR3 is 14 residues. In DNA form, the CDR3 reads TGTGCCAGCAGGGGGGCGGGGGAACCCGGGGAGCTGTTTTTT. Encoded protein: CASRGAGEPGELFF.

V gene TRBV4-3 combines with J gene TRBJ2-7; TRBD2 is a possible D gene (5 bases). V gave up 0 bases and J gave up 6 bases, with 9 bases separating them. Germline-derived CDR1 and CDR2 are LGHNA and YSLEER. This CDR3 region has 13 residues. CDR3 bases: TGCGCCAGCAGCCAAGATACTAGGGTCGAGCAGTACTTC. It codes for CASSQDTRVEQYF.

The CDR3 loop reads CAWSHRFSTDTQYF. The CDR3 coding sequence is TGTGCCTGGAGCCACAGGTTTAGCACAGATACGCAGTATTTT. The rearrangement uses TRBV30 and TRBJ2-3, with D possibly being TRBD1 (5 bases). Germline CDR1 GTSNPN, CDR2 SVGIG (reference sequence). V lost 3 bases and J 0 bases, leaving 10 bases between the germline ends. The CDR3 is 14 amino acids.